The rows below give T cell receptor beta chains drawn from one sample of a study of blood T cells in healthy people across ages. Each CDR3 protein gets one entry after TCRdb re-called the 5' RACE reads with MiXCR. The sample has about 780,000 distinct CDR3 sequences, less than 60% seen once; the top ten hold around 18%. Material: blood. The receptors originated from an elderly man in good health. CDR3s leave out the opening cysteine and the closing phenylalanine or tryptophan. A D gene is named only where the DNA matches it firmly.

V gene: TRBV12-5; D gene: .; J gene: TRBJ2-5; CDR3 protein: ASGPRRGGQETQY
V gene: TRBV20-1; D gene: TRBD2; J gene: TRBJ2-1; CDR3 protein: SARPGLAGRNEQF
V gene: TRBV6-5; D gene: TRBD1; J gene: TRBJ2-5; CDR3 protein: ASSNNRGVRETQY
V gene: TRBV20-1; D gene: TRBD1; J gene: TRBJ1-5; CDR3 protein: SALRDRENQPQH
V gene: TRBV25-1; D gene: .; J gene: TRBJ2-5; CDR3 protein: ASSESYGGTQY
V gene: TRBV6-1; D gene: .; J gene: TRBJ1-2; CDR3 protein: ASNLAKGDYGYT
V gene: TRBV21-1; D gene: .; J gene: TRBJ2-7; CDR3 protein: ASSKPVVPPYEQY
V gene: TRBV5-1; D gene: TRBD2; J gene: TRBJ2-3; CDR3 protein: ASSADTSGAQY
V gene: TRBV7-2; D gene: .; J gene: TRBJ2-1; CDR3 protein: ASSLAVATYNEQF
V gene: TRBV12-3/TRBV12-4; D gene: .; J gene: TRBJ2-7; CDR3 protein: ASSRDLSYEQY
V gene: TRBV20-1; D gene: .; J gene: TRBJ2-5; CDR3 protein: SARDRLELY
V gene: TRBV29-1; D gene: .; J gene: TRBJ2-3; CDR3 protein: SVELASLDTQY
V gene: TRBV20-1; D gene: .; J gene: .; CDR3 protein: SARGNPGQGPYEQY
V gene: TRBV5-1; D gene: .; J gene: TRBJ2-2; CDR3 protein: ASSLDRANGELF
V gene: TRBV24-1; D gene: .; J gene: TRBJ1-2; CDR3 protein: ATSDPWSSVTGGYT
V gene: TRBV5-6; D gene: TRBD1; J gene: TRBJ1-2; CDR3 protein: ASSLGSGGSYT
V gene: TRBV20-1; D gene: .; J gene: TRBJ2-1; CDR3 protein: SALGWDRKERF
V gene: TRBV7-2; D gene: .; J gene: .; CDR3 protein: ASSLETGGETQY
V gene: TRBV6-5; D gene: TRBD2; J gene: TRBJ2-7; CDR3 protein: ASSFLRSGRAHEQY
V gene: TRBV7-6; D gene: .; J gene: TRBJ2-7; CDR3 protein: ASSSVRDTSYEQY
V gene: TRBV7-2; D gene: TRBD2; J gene: TRBJ2-7; CDR3 protein: ASSLRAGGTEQY
V gene: TRBV7-2; D gene: .; J gene: TRBJ1-6; CDR3 protein: ASSFVGSPLH
V gene: TRBV20-1; D gene: TRBD2; J gene: TRBJ2-5; CDR3 protein: SARDPSGHQETQY
V gene: TRBV4-1; D gene: .; J gene: TRBJ1-2; CDR3 protein: ASSHLLGDYGYT
V gene: TRBV20-1; D gene: TRBD1; J gene: TRBJ1-2; CDR3 protein: SATGGLYGYT
V gene: TRBV28; D gene: TRBD2; J gene: TRBJ2-7; CDR3 protein: ASTLVAGSYEQY
V gene: TRBV6-6; D gene: .; J gene: TRBJ2-3; CDR3 protein: ASSHGADTQY
V gene: TRBV6-2/TRBV6-3; D gene: .; J gene: .; CDR3 protein: ATDEDKGQKTQY
V gene: TRBV28; D gene: TRBD1; J gene: TRBJ2-7; CDR3 protein: ASSHRGMGQGFYEQY
V gene: TRBV20-1; D gene: TRBD1; J gene: TRBJ2-7; CDR3 protein: SARPPGQGREQY
V gene: TRBV11-2; D gene: TRBD2; J gene: TRBJ2-1; CDR3 protein: ASSLAGRANEQL
V gene: TRBV6-4; D gene: TRBD2; J gene: TRBJ2-1; CDR3 protein: ASSDSMGLAGPSSYNEQF
V gene: TRBV2; D gene: .; J gene: TRBJ2-5; CDR3 protein: ASSVFGGYQY
V gene: TRBV18; D gene: .; J gene: TRBJ1-1; CDR3 protein: ASSPKQGGTEAF
V gene: TRBV20-1; D gene: .; J gene: TRBJ2-3; CDR3 protein: SAGTFTDTQY
V gene: TRBV20-1; D gene: TRBD1; J gene: TRBJ1-3; CDR3 protein: SADPGTGVGNTIY
V gene: TRBV12-3/TRBV12-4; D gene: TRBD1; J gene: TRBJ2-5; CDR3 protein: ASSPGPRDRDQETQY
V gene: TRBV12-3/TRBV12-4; D gene: .; J gene: TRBJ2-2; CDR3 protein: ASSLRRGGTGELF
V gene: TRBV3-1; D gene: .; J gene: TRBJ2-3; CDR3 protein: ASSLNRRGDTQY
V gene: TRBV6-5; D gene: .; J gene: TRBJ2-3; CDR3 protein: ASSYSRVRPAADTQY
V gene: TRBV27; D gene: TRBD2; J gene: TRBJ2-6; CDR3 protein: ASSSGGAGANVLT
V gene: TRBV12-3/TRBV12-4; D gene: .; J gene: .; CDR3 protein: ASSLKLGETQY
V gene: TRBV11-2; D gene: TRBD2; J gene: TRBJ2-1; CDR3 protein: ASSSHSGNDNEQF
V gene: TRBV7-2; D gene: .; J gene: TRBJ2-7; CDR3 protein: ASSLDYGSLYEQY
V gene: TRBV2; D gene: TRBD2; J gene: .; CDR3 protein: ASSRAGLGEQY
V gene: TRBV5-1; D gene: .; J gene: .; CDR3 protein: ASSFGPQEGAKNIQY
V gene: TRBV20-1; D gene: .; J gene: TRBJ2-7; CDR3 protein: SARADYSYEQY
V gene: TRBV3-1; D gene: .; J gene: TRBJ1-5; CDR3 protein: ASTPGTQPNQPQH
V gene: TRBV28; D gene: TRBD2; J gene: TRBJ2-3; CDR3 protein: ASSWVAGEPDTQY
V gene: TRBV30; D gene: TRBD1; J gene: .; CDR3 protein: ATRQGAEETQY
V gene: TRBV16; D gene: TRBD1; J gene: TRBJ1-4; CDR3 protein: ASSQWDRGENEKLF
V gene: TRBV29-1; D gene: .; J gene: TRBJ2-2; CDR3 protein: SALGHPDPNTGELF
V gene: TRBV5-1; D gene: TRBD2; J gene: TRBJ2-1; CDR3 protein: ASGTSGSGNEQF
V gene: TRBV10-3; D gene: .; J gene: TRBJ2-7; CDR3 protein: AISESLLNRDPYEQY
V gene: TRBV28; D gene: .; J gene: TRBJ1-5; CDR3 protein: ASMMNTQPQH
V gene: TRBV12-3/TRBV12-4; D gene: .; J gene: TRBJ2-5; CDR3 protein: ASSFTRARETQY
V gene: TRBV7-9; D gene: TRBD2; J gene: TRBJ2-3; CDR3 protein: ASSSQAGATDTQY
V gene: TRBV2; D gene: .; J gene: TRBJ2-7; CDR3 protein: ASSEEETGGGGRAYYEQY
V gene: TRBV20-1; D gene: TRBD1; J gene: TRBJ2-5; CDR3 protein: SALARTGRFQETQY